These 2 T cell receptor beta chains originate from one sample sequenced in a study of T-cell reconstitution after alpha-beta-depleted transplantation in children. As it was prepared, the TCRbeta library received unique molecular identifiers. TCRdb reanalysed the PCR reads using MiXCR and keeps one entry per CDR3 protein. Of about 980,000 distinct CDR3 sequences in the sample, about 30% are singletons; the top ten hold over 25%. Source: PBMCs, mostly from graft donor cells, taken 360 days after TCRalphabeta/CD19-depleted stem cell transplant. The origin of the receptors is a boy less than two years old who had a stem cell transplant for SCID, so the T cells may come from the graft donor.

This clonotype turned up a few times. The J gene is TRBJ2-6, the V gene TRBV12-3 or TRBV12-4; D is uncertain. The CDR3 consists of 15 residues. Trimming removed 3 bases at V and 4 bases at J, with 10 bases between. The CDR3 protein is CASSLKGTGANVLTF. The DNA for the CDR3 is TGTGCCAGCAGTTTGAAGGGTACCGGGGCCAACGTCCTGACTTTC.

V usage is TRBV23-1 and J usage is TRBJ2-7; tentatively, D is TRBD2 (7 bases). TRBV23-1 is designated an ORF whose function remains uncertain. The V gene lost 4 bases and the J gene lost 0 bases, with 25 bases spanning the gap. This CDR3 has 19 amino acids. The CDR3 nucleotides are TGCGCCAGCAGTCGCGAACCCTTAAACAGGGAGGGCAGCTCCTACGAGCAGTACTTC. It is translated as CASSREPLNREGSSYEQYF.